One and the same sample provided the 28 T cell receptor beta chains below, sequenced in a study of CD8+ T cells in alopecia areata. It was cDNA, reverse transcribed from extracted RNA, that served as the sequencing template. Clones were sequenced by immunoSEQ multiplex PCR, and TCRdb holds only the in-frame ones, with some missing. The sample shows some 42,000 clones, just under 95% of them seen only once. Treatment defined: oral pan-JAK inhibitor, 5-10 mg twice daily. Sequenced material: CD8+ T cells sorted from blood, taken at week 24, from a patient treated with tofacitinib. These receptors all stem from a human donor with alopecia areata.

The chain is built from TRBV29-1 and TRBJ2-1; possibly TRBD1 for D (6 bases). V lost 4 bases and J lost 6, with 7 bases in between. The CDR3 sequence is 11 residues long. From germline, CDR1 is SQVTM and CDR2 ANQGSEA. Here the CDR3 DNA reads TGCAGCGTTGTCAGGGGCAATGAGCAGTTCTTC. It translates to CSVVRGNEQFF.

The CDR3: CASSDDGDNEQFF. The CDR3 DNA is TGTGCCAGCAGTGACGACGGCGACAATGAGCAGTTCTTC. The chain couples TRBV6-4 to TRBJ2-1; D gene uncertain. V dropped 2 bases and J dropped 5 bases, with 7 bases sitting between them. Germline V gene data show CDR1 as MRHNA and CDR2 as SNTAGT. This CDR3 region has 13 residues.

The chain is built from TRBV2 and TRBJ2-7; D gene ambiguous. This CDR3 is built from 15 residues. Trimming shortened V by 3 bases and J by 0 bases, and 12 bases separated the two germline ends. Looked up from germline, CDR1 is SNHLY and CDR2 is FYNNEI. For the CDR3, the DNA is TGTGCCAGCAGTGATCCACCCGGCCTCTCCTACGAGCAGTACTTC. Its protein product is CASSDPPGLSYEQYF.

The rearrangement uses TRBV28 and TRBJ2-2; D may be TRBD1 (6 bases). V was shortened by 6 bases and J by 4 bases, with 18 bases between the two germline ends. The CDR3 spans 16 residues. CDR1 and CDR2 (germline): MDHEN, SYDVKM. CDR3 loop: CASSQYGGSVTGELFF. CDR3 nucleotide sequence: TGTGCCAGCAGCCAATATGGGGGCTCGGTCACCGGGGAGCTGTTTTTT.

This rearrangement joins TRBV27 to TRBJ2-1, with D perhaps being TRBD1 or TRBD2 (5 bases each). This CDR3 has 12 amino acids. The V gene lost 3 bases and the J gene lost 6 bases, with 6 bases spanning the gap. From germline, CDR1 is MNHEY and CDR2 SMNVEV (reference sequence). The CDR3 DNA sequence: TGTGCCAGCAGTTTTGGGGGCAATGAGCAGTTCTTC. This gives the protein CASSFGGNEQFF.

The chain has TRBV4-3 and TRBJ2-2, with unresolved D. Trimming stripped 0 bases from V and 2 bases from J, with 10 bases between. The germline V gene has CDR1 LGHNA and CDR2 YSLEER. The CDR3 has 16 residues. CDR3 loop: CASSQDLVPNTGELFF. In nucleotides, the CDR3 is TGCGCCAGCAGCCAAGATTTGGTACCCAACACCGGGGAGCTGTTTTTT.

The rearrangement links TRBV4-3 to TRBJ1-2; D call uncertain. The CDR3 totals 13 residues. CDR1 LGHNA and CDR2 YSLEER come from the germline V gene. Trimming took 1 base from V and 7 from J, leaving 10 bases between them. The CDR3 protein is CASSQGGASGYTF. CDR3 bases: TGCGCCAGCAGCCAAGGAGGTGCCAGTGGCTACACCTTC.

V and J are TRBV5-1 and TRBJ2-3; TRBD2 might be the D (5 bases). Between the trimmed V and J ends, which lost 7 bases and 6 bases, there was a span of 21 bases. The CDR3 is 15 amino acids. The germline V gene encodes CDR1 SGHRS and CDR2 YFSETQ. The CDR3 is CASGPMGSELDTQYF. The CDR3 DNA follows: TGCGCCAGCGGGCCAATGGGGAGTGAACTTGATACGCAGTATTTT.

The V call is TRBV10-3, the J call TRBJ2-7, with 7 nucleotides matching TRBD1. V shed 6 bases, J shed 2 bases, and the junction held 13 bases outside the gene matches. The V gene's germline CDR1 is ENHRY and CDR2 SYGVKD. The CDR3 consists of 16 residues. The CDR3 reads CAISRLGQATTYEQYF. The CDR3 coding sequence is TGTGCCATCAGCCGCCTCGGACAGGCGACTACCTACGAGCAGTACTTC.

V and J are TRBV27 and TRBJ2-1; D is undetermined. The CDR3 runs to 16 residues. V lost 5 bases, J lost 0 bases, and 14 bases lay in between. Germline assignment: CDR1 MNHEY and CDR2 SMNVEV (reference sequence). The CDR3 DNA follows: TGTGCCAGCAGTCCCACCCTAGAGAGCTCCTACAATGAGCAGTTCTTC. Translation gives CASSPTLESSYNEQFF.

The CDR3 sequence: CASSPGGNIQYF. Here the CDR3 DNA reads TGTGCCAGCAGCCCCGGGGGAAACATTCAGTACTTC. The chain links TRBV7-9 to TRBJ2-4; D is possibly TRBD2 (6 bases). This CDR3 has 12 residues. V lost 5 bases to trimming and J lost 6 bases, with 8 bases between them. Germline V CDR1 and CDR2: SEHNR, FQNEAQ (reference sequence).

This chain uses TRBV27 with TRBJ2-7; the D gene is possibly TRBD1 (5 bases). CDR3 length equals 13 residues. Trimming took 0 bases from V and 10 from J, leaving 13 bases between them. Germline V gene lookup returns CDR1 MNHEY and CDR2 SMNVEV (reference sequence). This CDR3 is CASSLSTGAEQYF. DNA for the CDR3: TGTGCCAGCAGTTTATCTACTGGGGCGGAACAGTACTTC.

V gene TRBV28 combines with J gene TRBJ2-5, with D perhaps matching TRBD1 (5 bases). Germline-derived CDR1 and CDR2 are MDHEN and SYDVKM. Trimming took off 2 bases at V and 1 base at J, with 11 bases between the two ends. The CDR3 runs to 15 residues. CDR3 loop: CASSLRQHRQETQYF. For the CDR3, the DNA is TGTGCCAGCAGTTTAAGACAGCACCGCCAAGAGACCCAGTACTTC.

The CDR3 DNA sequence: TGTGCCAGCAGCTTGGGACTTGGCACAGATACGCAGTATTTT. Residues: CASSLGLGTDTQYF. The chain recombines TRBV5-4 with TRBJ2-3; no clear D. CDR1 is SGHNT, CDR2 YYREEE, per germline (reference sequence). Deletions cut 0 bases from V and 1 base from J, with 6 bases between. The CDR3 runs to 14 residues.

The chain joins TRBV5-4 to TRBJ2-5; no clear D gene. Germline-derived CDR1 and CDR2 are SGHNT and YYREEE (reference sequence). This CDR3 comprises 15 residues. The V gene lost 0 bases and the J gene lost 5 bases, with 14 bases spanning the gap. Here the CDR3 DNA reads TGTGCCAGCAGCTTGGACCCGAGCATTGGGGAGACCCAGTACTTC. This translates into CASSLDPSIGETQYF. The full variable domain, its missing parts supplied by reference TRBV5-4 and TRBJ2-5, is ETGVTQSPTHLIKTRGQQVTLRCSSQSGHNTVSWYQQALGQGPQFIFQYYREEENGRGNFPPRFSGLQFPNYSSELNVNALELDDSALYLCASSLDPSIGETQYFGPGTRLLVL.

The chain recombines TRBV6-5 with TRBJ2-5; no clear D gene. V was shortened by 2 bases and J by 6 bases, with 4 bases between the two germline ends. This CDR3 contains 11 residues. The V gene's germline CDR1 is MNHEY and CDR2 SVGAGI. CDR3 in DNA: TGTGCCAGCAGTTACCCGAAGACCCAGTACTTC. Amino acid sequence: CASSYPKTQYF.

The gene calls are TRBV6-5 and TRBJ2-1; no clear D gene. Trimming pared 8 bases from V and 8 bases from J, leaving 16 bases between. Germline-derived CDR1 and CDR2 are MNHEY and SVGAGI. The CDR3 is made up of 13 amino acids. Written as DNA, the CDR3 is TGTGCCAGCCAATCCACCCTTGGTCATGAGCAGTTCTTC. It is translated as CASQSTLGHEQFF.

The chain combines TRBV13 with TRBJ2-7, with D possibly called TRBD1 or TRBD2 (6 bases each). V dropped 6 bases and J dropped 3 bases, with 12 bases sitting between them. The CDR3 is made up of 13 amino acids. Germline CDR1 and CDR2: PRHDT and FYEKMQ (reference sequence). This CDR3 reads CASSPGDNYEQYF. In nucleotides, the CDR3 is TGTGCCAGCAGTCCGGGGGACAACTACGAGCAGTACTTC.

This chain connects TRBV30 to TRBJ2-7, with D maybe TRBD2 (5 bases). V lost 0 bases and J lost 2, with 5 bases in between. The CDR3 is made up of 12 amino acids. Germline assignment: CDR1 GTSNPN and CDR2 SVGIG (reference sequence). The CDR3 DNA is TGTGCCTGGAGTGTCGGGACCTACGAGCAGTACTTC. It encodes CAWSVGTYEQYF.

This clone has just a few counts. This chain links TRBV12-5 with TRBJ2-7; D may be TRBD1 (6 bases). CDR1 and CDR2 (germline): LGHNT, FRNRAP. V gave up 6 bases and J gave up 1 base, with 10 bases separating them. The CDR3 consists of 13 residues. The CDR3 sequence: CASGTDSSYEQYF. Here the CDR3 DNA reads TGTGCTAGTGGGACGGACAGTTCCTACGAGCAGTACTTC.

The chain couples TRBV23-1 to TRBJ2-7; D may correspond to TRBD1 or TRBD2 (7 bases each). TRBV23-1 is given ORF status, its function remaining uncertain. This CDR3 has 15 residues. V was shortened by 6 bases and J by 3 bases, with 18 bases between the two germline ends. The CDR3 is CASSQGRGGDYEQYF. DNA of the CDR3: TGCGCCAGCAGCCAAGGCAGGGGGGGGGACTACGAGCAGTACTTC.

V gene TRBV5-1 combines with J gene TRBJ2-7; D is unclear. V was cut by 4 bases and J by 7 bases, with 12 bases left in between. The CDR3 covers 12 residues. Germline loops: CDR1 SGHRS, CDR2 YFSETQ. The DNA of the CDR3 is TGCGCCAGCAGCCCCAAGGACCGAGAGCAGTACTTC. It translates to CASSPKDREQYF.

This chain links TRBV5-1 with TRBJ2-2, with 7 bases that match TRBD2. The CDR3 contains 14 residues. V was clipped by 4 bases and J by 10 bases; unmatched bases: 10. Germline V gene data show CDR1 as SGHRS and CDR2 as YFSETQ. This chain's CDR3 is CASSRPGGQQELFF. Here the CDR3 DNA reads TGCGCCAGCAGCCGCCCGGGAGGCCAGCAGGAGCTGTTTTTT.

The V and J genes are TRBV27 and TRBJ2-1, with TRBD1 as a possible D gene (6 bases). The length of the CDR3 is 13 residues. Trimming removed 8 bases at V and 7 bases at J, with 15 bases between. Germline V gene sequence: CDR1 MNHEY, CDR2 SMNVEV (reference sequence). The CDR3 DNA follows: TGTGCCAGCTCGCCCGGGACACCGAATGAGCAGTTCTTC. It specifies CASSPGTPNEQFF.

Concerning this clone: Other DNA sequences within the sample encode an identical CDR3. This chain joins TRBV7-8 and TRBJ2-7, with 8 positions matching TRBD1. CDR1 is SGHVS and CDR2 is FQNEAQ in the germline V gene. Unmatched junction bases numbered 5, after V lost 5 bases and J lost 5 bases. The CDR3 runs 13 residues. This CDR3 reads CASSPGQGNEQYF. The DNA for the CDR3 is TGTGCCAGCAGCCCCGGACAGGGCAACGAGCAGTACTTC.

CDR3 sequence (DNA): TGTGCCAGCAGCTTAGGCAATGAGCAGTTCTTC. It is translated as CASSLGNEQFF. This chain connects TRBV5-4 to TRBJ2-1; D unresolved. The CDR3 is 11 residues long. Trimming pared 2 bases from V and 6 bases from J, leaving 3 bases between. The germline CDR1 and CDR2 sequences are SGHNT and YYREEE (reference sequence). Using reference TRBV5-4 and TRBJ2-1 for the parts outside the CDR3, the full variable domain is ETGVTQSPTHLIKTRGQQVTLRCSSQSGHNTVSWYQQALGQGPQFIFQYYREEENGRGNFPPRFSGLQFPNYSSELNVNALELDDSALYLCASSLGNEQFFGPGTRLTVL.

This CDR3 reads CASSPGTGGEETQYF. Written as DNA, the CDR3 is TGTGCCAGCAGTCCGGGGACAGGGGGTGAGGAGACCCAGTACTTC. The chain couples TRBV27 to TRBJ2-5, with 11 bases aligning to TRBD1. This CDR3 has 15 amino acids. Germline CDR1 reads MNHEY; CDR2 reads SMNVEV (reference sequence). Losses at the gene ends were 5 bases for V and 5 bases for J; bases not matched to a gene: 7.

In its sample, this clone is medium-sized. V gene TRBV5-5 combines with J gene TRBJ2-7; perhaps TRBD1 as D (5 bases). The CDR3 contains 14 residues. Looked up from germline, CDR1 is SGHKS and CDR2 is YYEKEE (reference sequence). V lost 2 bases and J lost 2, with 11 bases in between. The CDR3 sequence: CASSLGAGTYEQYF. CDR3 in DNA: TGTGCCAGCAGCTTAGGTGCAGGGACCTACGAGCAGTACTTC.